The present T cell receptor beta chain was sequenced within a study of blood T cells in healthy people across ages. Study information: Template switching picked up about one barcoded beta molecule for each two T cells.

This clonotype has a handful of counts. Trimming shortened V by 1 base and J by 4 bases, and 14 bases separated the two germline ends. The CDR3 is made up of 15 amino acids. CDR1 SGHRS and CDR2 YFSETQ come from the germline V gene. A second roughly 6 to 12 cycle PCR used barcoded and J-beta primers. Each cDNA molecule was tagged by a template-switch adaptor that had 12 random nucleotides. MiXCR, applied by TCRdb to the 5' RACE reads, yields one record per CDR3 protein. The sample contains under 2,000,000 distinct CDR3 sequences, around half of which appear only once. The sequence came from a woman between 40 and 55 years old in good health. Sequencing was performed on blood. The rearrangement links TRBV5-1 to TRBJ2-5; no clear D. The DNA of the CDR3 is TGCGCCAGCAGCTTGAAGTCGGTTATTTCAGAGACCCAGTACTTC. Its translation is CASSLKSVISETQYF.